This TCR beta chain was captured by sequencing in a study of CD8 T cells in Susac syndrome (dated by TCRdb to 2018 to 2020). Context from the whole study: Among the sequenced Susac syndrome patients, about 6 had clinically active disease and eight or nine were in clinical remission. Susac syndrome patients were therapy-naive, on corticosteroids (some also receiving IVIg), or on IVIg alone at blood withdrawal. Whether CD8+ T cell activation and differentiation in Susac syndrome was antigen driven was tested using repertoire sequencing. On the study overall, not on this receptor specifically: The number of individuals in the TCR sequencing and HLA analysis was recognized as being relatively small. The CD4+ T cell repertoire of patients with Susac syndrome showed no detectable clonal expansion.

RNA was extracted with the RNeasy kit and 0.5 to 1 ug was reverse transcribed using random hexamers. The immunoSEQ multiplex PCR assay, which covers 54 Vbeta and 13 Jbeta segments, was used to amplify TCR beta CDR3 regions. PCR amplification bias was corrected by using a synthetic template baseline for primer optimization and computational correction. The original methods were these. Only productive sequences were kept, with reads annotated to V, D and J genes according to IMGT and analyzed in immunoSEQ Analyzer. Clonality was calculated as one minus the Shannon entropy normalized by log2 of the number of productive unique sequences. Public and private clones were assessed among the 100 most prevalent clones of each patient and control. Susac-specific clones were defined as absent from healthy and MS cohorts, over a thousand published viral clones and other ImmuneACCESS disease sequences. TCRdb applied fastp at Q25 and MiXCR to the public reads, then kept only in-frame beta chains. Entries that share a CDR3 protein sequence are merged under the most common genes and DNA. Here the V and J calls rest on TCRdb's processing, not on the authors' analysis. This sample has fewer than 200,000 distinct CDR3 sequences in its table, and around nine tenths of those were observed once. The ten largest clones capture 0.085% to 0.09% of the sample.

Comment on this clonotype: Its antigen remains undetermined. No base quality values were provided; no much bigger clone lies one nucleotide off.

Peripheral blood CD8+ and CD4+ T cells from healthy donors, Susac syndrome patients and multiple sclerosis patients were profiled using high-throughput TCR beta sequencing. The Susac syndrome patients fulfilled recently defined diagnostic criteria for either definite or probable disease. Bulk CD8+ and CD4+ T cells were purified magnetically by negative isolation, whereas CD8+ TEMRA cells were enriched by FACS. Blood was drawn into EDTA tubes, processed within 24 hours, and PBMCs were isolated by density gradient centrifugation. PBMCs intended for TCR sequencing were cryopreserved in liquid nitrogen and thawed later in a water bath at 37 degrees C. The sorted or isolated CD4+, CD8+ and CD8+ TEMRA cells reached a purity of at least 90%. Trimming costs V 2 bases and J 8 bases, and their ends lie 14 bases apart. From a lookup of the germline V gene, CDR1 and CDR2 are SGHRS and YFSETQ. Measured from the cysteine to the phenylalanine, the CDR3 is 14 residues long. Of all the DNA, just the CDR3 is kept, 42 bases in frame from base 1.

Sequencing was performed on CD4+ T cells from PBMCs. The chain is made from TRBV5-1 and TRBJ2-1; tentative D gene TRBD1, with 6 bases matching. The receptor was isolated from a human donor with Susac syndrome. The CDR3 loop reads CASSFDPGAYEQFF. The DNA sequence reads TGCGCCAGCAGCTTCGACCCAGGGGCTTATGAGCAGTTCTTC.